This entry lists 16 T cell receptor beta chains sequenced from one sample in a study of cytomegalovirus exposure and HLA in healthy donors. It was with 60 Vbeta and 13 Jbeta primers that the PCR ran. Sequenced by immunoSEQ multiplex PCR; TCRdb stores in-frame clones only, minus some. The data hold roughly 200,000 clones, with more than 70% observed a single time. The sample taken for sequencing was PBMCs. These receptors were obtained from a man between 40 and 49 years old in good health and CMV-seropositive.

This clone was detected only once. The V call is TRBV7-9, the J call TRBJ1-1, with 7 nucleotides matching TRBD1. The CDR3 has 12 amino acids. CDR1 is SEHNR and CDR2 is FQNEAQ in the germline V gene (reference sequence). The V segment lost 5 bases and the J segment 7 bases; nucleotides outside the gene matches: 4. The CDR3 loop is CASSAQGGEAFF. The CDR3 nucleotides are TGTGCCAGCAGCGCCCAGGGGGGTGAAGCTTTCTTT.

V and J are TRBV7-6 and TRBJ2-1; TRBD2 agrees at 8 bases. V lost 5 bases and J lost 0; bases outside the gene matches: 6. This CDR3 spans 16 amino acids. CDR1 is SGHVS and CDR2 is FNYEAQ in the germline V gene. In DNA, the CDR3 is TGTGCCAGCAGCCTGCTAGCGGGTTCCTCCTACAATGAGCAGTTCTTC. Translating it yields CASSLLAGSSYNEQFF.

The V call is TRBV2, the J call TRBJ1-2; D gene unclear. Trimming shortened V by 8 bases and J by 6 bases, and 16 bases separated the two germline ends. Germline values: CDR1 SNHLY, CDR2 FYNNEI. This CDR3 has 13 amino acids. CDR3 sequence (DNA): TGTGCCAGCGGGTATGGGCATGCCGATGGCTACACCTTC. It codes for CASGYGHADGYTF.

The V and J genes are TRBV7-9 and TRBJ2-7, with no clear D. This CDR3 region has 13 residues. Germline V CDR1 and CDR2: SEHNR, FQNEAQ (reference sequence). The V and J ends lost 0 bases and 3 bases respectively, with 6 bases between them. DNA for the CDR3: TGTGCCAGCAGCTTAGCGCGAGTCTACGAGCAGTACTTC. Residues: CASSLARVYEQYF.

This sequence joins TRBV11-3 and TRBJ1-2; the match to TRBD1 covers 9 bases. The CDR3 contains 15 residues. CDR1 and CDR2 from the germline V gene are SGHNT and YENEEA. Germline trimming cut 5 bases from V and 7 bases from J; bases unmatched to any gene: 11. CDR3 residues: CASSLTGTGRRGYTF. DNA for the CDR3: TGTGCCAGCAGCCTCACCGGGACAGGGAGACGTGGCTACACCTTC.

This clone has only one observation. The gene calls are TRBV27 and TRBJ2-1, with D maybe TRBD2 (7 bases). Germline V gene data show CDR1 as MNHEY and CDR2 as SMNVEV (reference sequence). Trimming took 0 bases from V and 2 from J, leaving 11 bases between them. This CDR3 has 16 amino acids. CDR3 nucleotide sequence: TGTGCCAGCAGTTTATCTAGGCGGGGGCCCTACAATGAGCAGTTCTTC. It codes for CASSLSRRGPYNEQFF.

Here the CDR3 reads CASSYSGSGSFEQYF. The CDR3 bases are TGTGCCAGCAGTTACTCGGGTAGCGGGAGCTTCGAGCAGTACTTC. The V and J genes are TRBV6-6 and TRBJ2-7, with 9 bases identical to TRBD2. The V and J ends lost 0 bases and 6 bases, in that order; junction bases with no gene match: 6. The germline V gene has CDR1 MNHNY and CDR2 SVGAGI (reference sequence). This CDR3 spans 15 amino acids.

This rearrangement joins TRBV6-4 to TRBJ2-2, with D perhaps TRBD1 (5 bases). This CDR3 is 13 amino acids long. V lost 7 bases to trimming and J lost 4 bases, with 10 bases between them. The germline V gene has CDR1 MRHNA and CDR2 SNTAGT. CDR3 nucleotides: TGTGCCAGCAAGCCAGGGTCCACCGGGGAGCTGTTTTTT. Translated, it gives CASKPGSTGELFF.

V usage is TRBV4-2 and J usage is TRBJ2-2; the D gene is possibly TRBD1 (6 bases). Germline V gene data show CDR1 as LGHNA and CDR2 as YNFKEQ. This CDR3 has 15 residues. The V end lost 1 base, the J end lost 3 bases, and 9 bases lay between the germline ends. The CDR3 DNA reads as TGTGCCAGCAGCCAAGGGACAGCCGACACCGGGGAGCTGTTTTTT. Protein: CASSQGTADTGELFF.

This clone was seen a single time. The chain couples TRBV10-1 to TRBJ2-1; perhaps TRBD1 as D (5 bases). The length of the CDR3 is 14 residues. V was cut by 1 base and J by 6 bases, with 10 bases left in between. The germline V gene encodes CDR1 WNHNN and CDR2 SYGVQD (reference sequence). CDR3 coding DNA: TGCGCCAGCAGTGAGTTCATGGGGCTCAATGAGCAGTTCTTC. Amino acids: CASSEFMGLNEQFF.

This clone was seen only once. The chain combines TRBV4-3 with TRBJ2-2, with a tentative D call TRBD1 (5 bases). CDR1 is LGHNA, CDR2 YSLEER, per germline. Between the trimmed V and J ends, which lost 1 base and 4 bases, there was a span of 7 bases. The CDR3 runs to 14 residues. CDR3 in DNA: TGCGCCAGCAGCCAAGTAAGGGGCACCGGGGAGCTGTTTTTT. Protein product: CASSQVRGTGELFF.

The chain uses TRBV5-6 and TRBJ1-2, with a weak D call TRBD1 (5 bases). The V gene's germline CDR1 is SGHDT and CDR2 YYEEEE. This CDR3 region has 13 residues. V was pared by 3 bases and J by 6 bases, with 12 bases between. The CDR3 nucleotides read TGTGCCAGCAGCTCAGGAGGAGGGGATGGCTACACCTTC. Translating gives CASSSGGGDGYTF.

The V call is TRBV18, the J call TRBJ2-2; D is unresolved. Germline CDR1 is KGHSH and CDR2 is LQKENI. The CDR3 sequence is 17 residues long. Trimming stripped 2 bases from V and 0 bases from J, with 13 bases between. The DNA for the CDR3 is TGTGCCAGCTCACCAAAGACTGTCGCCGCGAACACCGGGGAGCTGTTTTTT. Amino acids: CASSPKTVAANTGELFF.

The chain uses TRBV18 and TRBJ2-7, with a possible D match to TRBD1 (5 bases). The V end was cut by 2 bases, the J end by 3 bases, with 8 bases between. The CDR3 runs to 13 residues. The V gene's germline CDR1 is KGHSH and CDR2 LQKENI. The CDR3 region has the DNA TGTGCCAGCTCACCAGGACAAAACTACGAGCAGTACTTC. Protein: CASSPGQNYEQYF.

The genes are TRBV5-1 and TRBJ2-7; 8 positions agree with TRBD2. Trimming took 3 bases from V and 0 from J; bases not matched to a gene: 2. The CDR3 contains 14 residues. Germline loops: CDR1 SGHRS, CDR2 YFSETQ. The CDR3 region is CASSSLAASYEQYF. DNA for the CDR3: TGCGCCAGCAGCTCACTAGCGGCCTCCTACGAGCAGTACTTC.

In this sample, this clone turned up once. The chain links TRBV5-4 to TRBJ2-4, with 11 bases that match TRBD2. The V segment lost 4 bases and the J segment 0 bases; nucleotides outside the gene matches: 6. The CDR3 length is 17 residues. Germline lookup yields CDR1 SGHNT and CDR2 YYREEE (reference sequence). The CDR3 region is CASSRGGLAGAKNIQYF. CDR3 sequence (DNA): TGTGCCAGCAGCCGCGGAGGACTAGCGGGAGCCAAAAACATTCAGTACTTC.